This T cell receptor (beta chain) derives from a study of shared clonotypes between healthy human individuals. As for the study in general: Donor composition was a couple of women and three men, aged 18 to 49. Study-wide findings and caveats: Across subsets, estimated richness was generally greater for naive than for memory populations.

Turning to this clone: Its target is not known.

The protocol was immunoSEQ multiplex PCR, while the TCRdb copy is restricted to in-frame clones and leaves out a portion. This sample has some 2.4 million clones, with 90% to 95% found just once. CDR1 LNHDA and CDR2 SQIVND come from the germline V gene (reference sequence). V lost 0 bases and J lost 3; bases outside the gene matches: 4. The CDR3 has 15 residues. The TCR comes from a man younger than 30 in good health. Some clones in this sample may be carry-over from other donors' samples. Sequencing was performed on naive CD4+ T cells from PBMCs. Subset defined: CD45RA+ positively selected. The chain couples TRBV19 to TRBJ2-5; 7 bases line up with TRBD1. Here the CDR3 DNA reads TGTGCCAGTAGTATAGACCGGGACAGCGAAGAGACCCAGTACTTC. It translates to CASSIDRDSEETQYF.